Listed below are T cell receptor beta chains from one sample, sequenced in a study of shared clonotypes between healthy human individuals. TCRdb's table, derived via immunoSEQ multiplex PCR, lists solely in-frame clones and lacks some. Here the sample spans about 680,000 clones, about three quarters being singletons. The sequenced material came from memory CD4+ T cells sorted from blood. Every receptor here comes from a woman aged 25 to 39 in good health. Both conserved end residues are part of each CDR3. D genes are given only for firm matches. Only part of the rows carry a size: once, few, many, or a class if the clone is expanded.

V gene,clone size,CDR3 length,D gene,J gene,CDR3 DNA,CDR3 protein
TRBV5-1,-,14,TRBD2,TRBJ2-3,TGCGCCAGCAGCTCAGAGGTAACCGGGACTAGCTGGTATTTT,CASSSEVTGTSWYF
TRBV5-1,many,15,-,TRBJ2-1,TGCGCCAGCAGCTCGGACTCCAACTCCTACAATGAGCAGTTCTTC,CASSSDSNSYNEQFF
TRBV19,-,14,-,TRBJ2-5,TGTGCCAGTAGCCTCGTCGGGGAAAGGGAGACCCAGTACTTC,CASSLVGERETQYF
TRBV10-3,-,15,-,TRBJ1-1,TGTGCCATCAGTGTCGGAGGGTCTATGAACACTGAAGCTTTCTTT,CAISVGGSMNTEAFF
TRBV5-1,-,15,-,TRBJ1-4,TGCGCCAGCAATAACGGGGGCTCTTCGGCTGAAAAACTGTTTTTT,CASNNGGSSAEKLFF
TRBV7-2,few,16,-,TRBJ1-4,TGTGCCAGCAGCCCACGCGCAGGGCCCATTAATGAAAAACTGTTTTTT,CASSPRAGPINEKLFF
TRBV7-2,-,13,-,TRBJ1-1,TGTGCCAGCAGGCTTCAGAGGGACACTGAAGCTTTCTTT,CASRLQRDTEAFF
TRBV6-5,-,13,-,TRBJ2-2,TGTGCCAGGGTGGGAGGTTGGACCGGGGAGCTGTTTTTT,CARVGGWTGELFF
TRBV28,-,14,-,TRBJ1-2,TGTGCCAGCAGTTATTCGCAGGAGGTCTATGGCTACACCTTC,CASSYSQEVYGYTF
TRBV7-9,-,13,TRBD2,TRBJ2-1,TGTGCCAGCAGCTTAATACTAGCGGGGCCCTTGTTCTTC,CASSLILAGPLFF
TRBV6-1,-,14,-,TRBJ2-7,TGTGCCAGCAGTCACCAGGTATCCTCCTACGAGCAGTACTTC,CASSHQVSSYEQYF
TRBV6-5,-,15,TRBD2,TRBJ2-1,TGTGCCAGCAGCAAGAGCGGGAGGAACTACAATGAGCAGTTCTTC,CASSKSGRNYNEQFF
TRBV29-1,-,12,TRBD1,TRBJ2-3,TGCAGCGTTGGACAGGGTAAAGATACGCAGTATTTT,CSVGQGKDTQYF
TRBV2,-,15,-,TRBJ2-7,TGTGCCAGCAGTGAAAGGCCGCGGACCCTCTACGAGCAGTACTTC,CASSERPRTLYEQYF
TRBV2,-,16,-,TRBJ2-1,TGTGCCAGCAGTGAGAGGTCCTCGGGCCTTTACAATGAGCAGTTCTTC,CASSERSSGLYNEQFF
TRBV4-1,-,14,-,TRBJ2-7,TGCGCCAGCAGCCAACCCGGGACCAGCTACGAGCAGTACTTC,CASSQPGTSYEQYF
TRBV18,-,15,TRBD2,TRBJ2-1,TGTGCCAGCTCACCGGGACTAGCGGCCCACAATGAGCAGTTCTTC,CASSPGLAAHNEQFF
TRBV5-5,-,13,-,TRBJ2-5,TGTGCCAGCAGACTGAACAGGAGGGAGACCCAGTACTTC,CASRLNRRETQYF
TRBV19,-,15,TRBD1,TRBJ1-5,TGTGCCAGTAGACCAGGGGGCCTGGGCAATCAGCCCCAGCATTTT,CASRPGGLGNQPQHF
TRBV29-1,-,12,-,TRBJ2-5,TGCAGCGTCGGGGGCATCCAAGAGACCCAGTACTTC,CSVGGIQETQYF
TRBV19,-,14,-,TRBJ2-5,TGTGCCAGTAGTATAGACTTTGGGGCGGAGACCCAGTACTTC,CASSIDFGAETQYF
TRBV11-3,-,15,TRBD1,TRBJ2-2,TGTGCCAGCAGCTCGGGACAGGGGAACACCGGGGAGCTGTTTTTT,CASSSGQGNTGELFF
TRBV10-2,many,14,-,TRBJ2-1,TGCGCCAGCAGGGACAGAGGGAGTTACAATGAGCAGTTCTTC,CASRDRGSYNEQFF
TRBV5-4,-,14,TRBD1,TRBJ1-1,TGTGCCAGCAGCTTGTCAGGGGGGGAGACTGAAGCTTTCTTT,CASSLSGGETEAFF